This entry concerns a single TCR beta chain. Germline loops: CDR1 SGDLS, CDR2 YYNGEE. V lost 4 bases to trimming and J lost 5 bases; unmatched junction nucleotides: 6. The length of the CDR3 is 15 residues. Here immunoSEQ multiplex PCR was the method, and the copy in TCRdb shows in-frame clones only, minus some. The data show some 150,000 clones, roughly 86% seen once. This record comes from a study of blood T cell repertoires in COVID-19. Study overall: Material from acute and convalescent COVID-19 was sourced from the United States, Italy and Spain.

The receptor was isolated from a human donor in a cohort sampled during active COVID-19. Sequencing was performed on peripheral blood. V gene TRBV9 combines with J gene TRBJ2-2; 9 bases match TRBD1. The CDR3: CASSQQGAGTGELFF. CDR3 DNA: TGTGCCAGCAGCCAACAGGGGGCAGGGACCGGGGAGCTGTTTTTT.